Each of the 23 T cell receptor beta chains below was sequenced from the same sample in a study of blood T cell repertoires in COVID-19. Libraries were prepared by immunoSEQ multiplex PCR; TCRdb keeps only in-frame clonotypes and omits some of them. This table holds about 130,000 clones, 87% found once. The sample taken for sequencing was peripheral blood. All receptors derive from an older woman with acute or convalescent COVID-19.

CDR3 nucleotides: TGTGCCAGCAGCCCAAGGGGTAGGGGTCTTGCCACCGGGGAGCTGTTTTTT. Translating it yields CASSPRGRGLATGELFF. The genes are TRBV7-2 and TRBJ2-2; tentative D call: TRBD1 (5 bases). The germline V and J ends were trimmed by 5 bases and 4 bases, with 20 bases remaining between them. CDR1 and CDR2 from the germline V gene are SGHTA and FQGNSA. This CDR3 is built from 17 residues.

This clone was found a few times. The genes are TRBV19 and TRBJ2-2, with a possible D match to TRBD1 (5 bases). The CDR3 length is 17 residues. V lost 2 bases, J lost 7 bases, and 20 bases lay in between. Germline CDR1 LNHDA, CDR2 SQIVND (reference sequence). CDR3 amino acids: CASSILPGPTMGGELFF. The CDR3, as DNA: TGTGCCAGTAGTATATTGCCAGGGCCGACGATGGGCGGGGAGCTGTTTTTT.

Here the CDR3 reads CASSSVVRGSSYNEQFF. The CDR3 DNA reads TGTGCCAGCAGTTCGGTCGTTCGCGGCTCGTCCTACAATGAGCAGTTCTTC. This chain connects TRBV28 to TRBJ2-1; D unresolved. This CDR3 comprises 17 residues. Germline assignment: CDR1 MDHEN and CDR2 SYDVKM. The V and J ends lost 4 bases and 1 base respectively, with 17 bases between them.

The chain employs TRBV11-3 and TRBJ1-1; D unresolved. This CDR3 comprises 13 residues. V shed 5 bases and J shed 6 bases, with 13 bases lying between them. Germline lookup yields CDR1 SGHNT and CDR2 YENEEA. CDR3 residues: CASSLTQVAEAFF. The CDR3 DNA is TGTGCCAGCAGCCTAACGCAGGTCGCTGAAGCTTTCTTT.

The chain employs TRBV11-2 and TRBJ2-5; D is uncertain. The germline V gene encodes CDR1 SGHAT and CDR2 FQNNGV. This CDR3 comprises 14 residues. Trimming removed 3 bases from V and 1 base from J, with 9 bases in between. The CDR3 sequence is CASSFITFQETQYF. CDR3 DNA: TGTGCCAGCAGCTTTATTACATTCCAAGAGACCCAGTACTTC.

Turning to this clone: At one of its ends the junction is not consistent with the germline gene, which may arise from a read error. The chain couples TRBV3-1 (or the pseudogene TRBV3-2) to TRBJ2-7; 8 bases fit TRBD2. The CDR3 runs to 15 residues. Germline V lookup: CDR1 LGHDT, CDR2 YNNKEL (reference sequence). Here the CDR3 reads CASSQGPTSGYGQYF. CDR3 coding DNA: TGTGCCAGCAGCCAAGGCCCCACTAGCGGCTACGGGCAGTACTTC.

This clone has more than one count but fewer than ten. The chain uses TRBV3-1 (or the pseudogene TRBV3-2) and TRBJ2-1; the match to TRBD2 covers 13 bases. This CDR3 is built from 18 residues. J gave up 7 bases and V 4 bases, and 13 bases lay outside the gene matches. Germline-derived CDR1 and CDR2 are LGHDT and YNNKEL (reference sequence). The DNA for the CDR3 is TGTGCCAGCAGCCCCCAAGTCACTAGCGGGAGGGCCTGGAATGAGCAGTTCTTC. Residues: CASSPQVTSGRAWNEQFF.

The J gene is TRBJ1-3, the V gene TRBV7-6; no clear D gene. Trimming removed 5 bases at V and 0 bases at J, with 20 bases between. Germline CDR1 SGHVS, CDR2 FNYEAQ. The CDR3 has 18 residues. This CDR3 is CASSLTPAQSLSGNTIYF. DNA for the CDR3: TGTGCCAGCAGCCTGACACCTGCCCAGAGCCTCTCTGGAAACACCATATATTTT.

The rearrangement links TRBV3-1 (or the pseudogene TRBV3-2) to TRBJ1-5; no reliable D call. CDR1 and CDR2 from the germline V gene are LGHDT and YNNKEL (reference sequence). The CDR3 is 15 residues long. The V end was cut by 5 bases, the J end by 0 bases, with 11 bases between. CDR3 nucleotide sequence: TGTGCCAGCAGCGCACGAGGAGGTAGCAATCAGCCCCAGCATTTT. This gives the protein CASSARGGSNQPQHF.

The rearrangement links TRBV9 to TRBJ2-1, with a tentative D call TRBD1 (5 bases). V gave up 3 bases and J gave up 2 bases, with 12 bases separating them. CDR1 and CDR2 (germline): SGDLS, YYNGEE. The CDR3 totals 15 residues. This CDR3 reads CASSAREFAYNEQFF. For the CDR3, the DNA is TGTGCCAGCAGCGCCAGGGAATTCGCCTACAATGAGCAGTTCTTC.

Points on this clone: Other DNA sequences from this sample encode an identical CDR3 as well. As DNA, the CDR3 is TGTGCCAGCAGCCTAACAGACACCGGGGAGCTGTTTTTT. It yields the protein CASSLTDTGELFF. The chain carries TRBV11-2 and TRBJ2-2; D remains unclear. The CDR3 sequence is 13 residues long. Germline CDR1 reads SGHAT; CDR2 reads FQNNGV. The V end was cut by 5 bases, the J end by 3 bases, with 7 bases between. Full variable domain (outside the CDR3, taken from reference TRBV11-2 and TRBJ2-2): EAGVAQSPRYKIIEKRQSVAFWCNPISGHATLYWYQQILGQGPKLLIQFQNNGVVDDSQLPKDRFSAERLKGVDSTLKIQPAKLEDSAVYLCASSLTDTGELFFGEGSRLTVL.

Only one count was recorded for this clone. The chain's CDR3 is CSVVQGQYEQYF. The CDR3 bases are TGCAGCGTTGTACAGGGGCAATACGAGCAGTACTTC. The chain carries TRBV29-1 and TRBJ2-7; 7 nucleotides agree with TRBD1. The CDR3 totals 12 residues. Trimming took 4 bases from V and 4 from J; bases not matched to a gene: 4. The germline gives CDR1 SQVTM, CDR2 ANQGSEA.

The chain has TRBV29-1 and TRBJ2-5; no clear D. The V end was cut by 6 bases, the J end by 5 bases, with 13 bases between. The CDR3 is 12 amino acids. The germline CDR1 and CDR2 sequences are SQVTM and ANQGSEA. The CDR3 is CSVQVAVETQYF. The CDR3, as DNA: TGCAGCGTCCAGGTGGCTGTTGAGACCCAGTACTTC.

The chain has TRBV29-1 and TRBJ1-1; D might be TRBD1 (6 bases). The germline V and J ends were trimmed by 0 bases and 11 bases, with 13 bases remaining between them. The V gene's germline CDR1 is SQVTM and CDR2 ANQGSEA. This CDR3 has 12 amino acids. CDR3 in DNA: TGCAGCGTTGAAGATCCAGGGGAAGCGGCTTTCTTT. Protein: CSVEDPGEAAFF.

The J gene is TRBJ2-1, the V gene TRBV20-1; D might be TRBD1 (6 bases). V was pared by 3 bases and J by 8 bases, with 11 bases between. This CDR3 spans 12 amino acids. CDR1 and CDR2 from the germline V gene are DFQATT and SNEGSKA (reference sequence). CDR3 in DNA: TGCAGTGCTAGTCTACAGGGCTATGAGCAGTTCTTC. This gives the protein CSASLQGYEQFF.

This chain uses TRBV5-1 with TRBJ1-2; 10 bases line up with TRBD1. The V segment lost 3 bases and the J segment 3 bases; nucleotides outside the gene matches: 17. Germline CDR1 and CDR2: SGHRS and YFSETQ. The CDR3 has 19 residues. The CDR3: CASSSGQGSLGIGDYGYTF. The DNA for the CDR3 is TGCGCCAGCAGCTCGGGACAGGGGTCATTGGGGATTGGGGACTATGGCTACACCTTC.

The chain joins TRBV28 to TRBJ1-1, with 9 bases that match TRBD1. Trimming took 6 bases from V and 4 from J; bases not matched to a gene: 12. Germline V gives CDR1 MDHEN, CDR2 SYDVKM. This CDR3 region has 16 residues. The CDR3 reads CASSRDRAARGTEAFF. CDR3 nucleotides: TGTGCCAGCAGCCGGGACAGGGCGGCCAGGGGCACTGAAGCTTTCTTT.

The V call is TRBV27, the J call TRBJ1-1, with 7 bases matching TRBD1. J was trimmed by 0 bases and V by 8 bases; bases with no gene match: 6. The CDR3 consists of 14 residues. The V gene's germline CDR1 is MNHEY and CDR2 SMNVEV (reference sequence). The CDR3 nucleotides read TGTGCCAGCTCTAAACAGGGGATGAACACTGAAGCTTTCTTT. This gives the protein CASSKQGMNTEAFF.

V is TRBV6-5 and J is TRBJ2-1; D might be TRBD1 (6 bases). Germline V CDR1 and CDR2: MNHEY, SVGAGI. Trimming shortened V by 6 bases and J by 6 bases, and 18 bases separated the two germline ends. The CDR3 is 15 residues long. The DNA of the CDR3 is TGTGCCAGCAGGGTACAGGGATCCCCCTTCAATGAGCAGTTCTTC. This gives the protein CASRVQGSPFNEQFF.

The rearrangement joins TRBV28 to TRBJ1-2; tentative D call: TRBD1 (5 bases). The germline V and J ends were trimmed by 3 bases and 5 bases, with 13 bases remaining between them. This CDR3 is built from 14 residues. The germline V gene has CDR1 MDHEN and CDR2 SYDVKM. CDR3 residues: CASSFAGWEYGYTF. DNA for the CDR3: TGTGCCAGCAGTTTTGCAGGGTGGGAATATGGCTACACCTTC.

The genes are TRBV27 and TRBJ1-3; D perhaps matches TRBD1 (5 bases). V was shortened by 7 bases and J by 1 base, with 14 bases between the two germline ends. This CDR3 spans 15 amino acids. The germline V gene has CDR1 MNHEY and CDR2 SMNVEV (reference sequence). CDR3 sequence (DNA): TGTGCCAGCAAGCCCTCTGGGGGGTCTGGAAACACCATATATTTT. Its translation: CASKPSGGSGNTIYF.

The CDR3 region is CASSVEGEGTGELFF. The CDR3 DNA follows: TGTGCCAGCAGCGTAGAAGGGGAAGGGACCGGGGAGCTGTTTTTT. This sequence joins TRBV9 and TRBJ2-2, with a possible D match to TRBD1 (5 bases). Per the germline V gene, CDR1 is SGDLS and CDR2 is YYNGEE. V was trimmed by 0 bases and J by 5 bases, leaving 11 bases between them. This CDR3 spans 15 amino acids.

V and J are TRBV12-3 or TRBV12-4 and TRBJ2-2, with D maybe TRBD1 (6 bases). The CDR3 is made up of 13 amino acids. V was shortened by 11 bases and J by 0 bases, with 10 bases between the two germline ends. The CDR3 here is CAGGQTNTGELFF. CDR3 sequence (DNA): TGTGCCGGCGGACAGACGAACACCGGGGAGCTGTTTTTT.